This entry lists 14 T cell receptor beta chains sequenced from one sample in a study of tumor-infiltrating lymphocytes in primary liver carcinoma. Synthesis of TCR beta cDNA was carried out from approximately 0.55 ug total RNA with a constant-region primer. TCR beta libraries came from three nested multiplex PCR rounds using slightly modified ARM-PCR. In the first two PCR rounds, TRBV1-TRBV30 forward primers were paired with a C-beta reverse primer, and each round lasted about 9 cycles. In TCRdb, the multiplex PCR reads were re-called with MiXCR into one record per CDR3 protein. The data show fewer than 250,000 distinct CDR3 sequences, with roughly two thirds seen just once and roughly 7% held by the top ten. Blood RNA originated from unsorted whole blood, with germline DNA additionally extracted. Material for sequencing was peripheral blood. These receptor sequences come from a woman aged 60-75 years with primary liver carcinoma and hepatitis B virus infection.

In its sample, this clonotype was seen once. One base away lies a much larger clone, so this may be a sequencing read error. CDR3 nucleotide sequence: TGTGCCAGCAGCTTGGTGCGAATCGGGACGCGGCGCAATACGCAGTATTTT. Translation gives CASSLVRIGTRRNTQYF. The chain has TRBV5-6 and TRBJ2-3; the D gene could be TRBD1 or TRBD2 (5 bases each). CDR1 is SGHDT, CDR2 YYEEEE, per germline. The length of the CDR3 is 17 residues. V lost 0 bases and J 7 bases, leaving 21 bases between the germline ends.

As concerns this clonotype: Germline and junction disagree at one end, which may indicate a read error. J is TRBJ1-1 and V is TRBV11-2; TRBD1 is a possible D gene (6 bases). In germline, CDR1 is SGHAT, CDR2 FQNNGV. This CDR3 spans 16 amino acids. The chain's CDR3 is CASRPRDTLMNTEVFF. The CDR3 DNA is TGTGCCAGCAGACCTCGGGACACCCTCATGAACACTGAAGTTTTCTTT. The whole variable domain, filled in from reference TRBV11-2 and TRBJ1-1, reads EAGVAQSPRYKIIEKRQSVAFWCNPISGHATLYWYQQILGQGPKLLIQFQNNGVVDDSQLPKDRFSAERLKGVDSTLKIQPAKLEDSAVYLCASRPRDTLMNTEVFFGQGTRLTVV.

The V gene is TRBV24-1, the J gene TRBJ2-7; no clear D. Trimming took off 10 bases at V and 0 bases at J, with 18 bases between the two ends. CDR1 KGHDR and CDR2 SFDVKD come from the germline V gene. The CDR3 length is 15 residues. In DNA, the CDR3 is TGTGCCACTTTATTAGGACCCGAGGCCTCCTACGAGCAGTACTTC. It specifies CATLLGPEASYEQYF.

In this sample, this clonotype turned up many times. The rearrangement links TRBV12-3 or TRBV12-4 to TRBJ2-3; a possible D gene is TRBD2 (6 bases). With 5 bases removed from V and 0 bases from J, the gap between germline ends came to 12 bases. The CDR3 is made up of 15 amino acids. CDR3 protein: CASSLGTGSTDTQYF. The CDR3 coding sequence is TGTGCCAGCAGTCTCGGGACTGGTAGCACAGATACGCAGTATTTT.

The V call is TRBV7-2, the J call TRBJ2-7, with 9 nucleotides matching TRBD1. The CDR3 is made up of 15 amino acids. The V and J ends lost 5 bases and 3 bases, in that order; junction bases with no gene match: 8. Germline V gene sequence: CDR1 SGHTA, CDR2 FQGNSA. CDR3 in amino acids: CASSLQDRGVYEQYV. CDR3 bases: TGTGCCAGCAGCCTCCAGGACAGGGGAGTCTACGAGCAGTACGTC.

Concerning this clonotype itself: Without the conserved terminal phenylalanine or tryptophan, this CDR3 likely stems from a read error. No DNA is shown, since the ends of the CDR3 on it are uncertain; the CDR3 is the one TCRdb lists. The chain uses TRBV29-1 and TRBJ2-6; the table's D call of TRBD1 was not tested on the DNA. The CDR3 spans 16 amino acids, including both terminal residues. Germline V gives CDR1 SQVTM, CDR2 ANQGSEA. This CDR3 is CSVLGAPPSGTNVLSS.

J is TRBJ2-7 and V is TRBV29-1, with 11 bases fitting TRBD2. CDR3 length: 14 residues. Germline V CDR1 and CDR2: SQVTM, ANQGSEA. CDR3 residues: CSIALGTSGYEQYF. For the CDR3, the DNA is TGCAGTATCGCCCTTGGGACTAGCGGCTACGAGCAGTACTTC.

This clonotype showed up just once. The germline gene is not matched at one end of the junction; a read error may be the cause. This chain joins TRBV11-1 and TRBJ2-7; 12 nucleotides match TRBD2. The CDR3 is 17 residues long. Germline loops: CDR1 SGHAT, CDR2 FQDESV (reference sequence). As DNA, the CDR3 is TGTGTCAGCAGCTTGGAAGGACTAGCGGGAAAGGTCTACAAGCAGTACTTC. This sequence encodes CVSSLEGLAGKVYKQYF.

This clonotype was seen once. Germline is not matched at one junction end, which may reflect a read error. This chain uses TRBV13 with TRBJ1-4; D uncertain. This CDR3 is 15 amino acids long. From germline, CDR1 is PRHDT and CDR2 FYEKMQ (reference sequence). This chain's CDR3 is CASNLGGRIAEKLFF. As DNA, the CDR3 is TGTGCCAGCAACTTAGGCGGACGCATCGCTGAAAAACTGTTTTTT.

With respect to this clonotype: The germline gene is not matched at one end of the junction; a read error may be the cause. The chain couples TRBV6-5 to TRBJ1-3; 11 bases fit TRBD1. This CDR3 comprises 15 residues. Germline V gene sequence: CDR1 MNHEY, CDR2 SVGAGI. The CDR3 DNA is TGTACCAGCAGTTACGACGGACAGGGGGCAAACACCATATATTTT. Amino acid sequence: CTSSYDGQGANTIYF.

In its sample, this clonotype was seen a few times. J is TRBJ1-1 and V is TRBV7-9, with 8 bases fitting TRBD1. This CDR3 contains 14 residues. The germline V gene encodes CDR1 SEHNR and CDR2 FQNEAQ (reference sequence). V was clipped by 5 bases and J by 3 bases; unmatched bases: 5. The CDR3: CASSRTGGDTEAFF. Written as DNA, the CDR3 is TGTGCCAGCAGCCGTACAGGGGGGGACACTGAAGCTTTCTTT.

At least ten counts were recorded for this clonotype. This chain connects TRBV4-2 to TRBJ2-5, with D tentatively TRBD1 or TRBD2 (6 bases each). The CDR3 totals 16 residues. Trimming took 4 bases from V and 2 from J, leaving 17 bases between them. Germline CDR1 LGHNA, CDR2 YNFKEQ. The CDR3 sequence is CASSPPGAGVQETQYF. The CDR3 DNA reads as TGTGCCAGCAGCCCTCCGGGGGCAGGGGTGCAAGAGACCCAGTACTTC.

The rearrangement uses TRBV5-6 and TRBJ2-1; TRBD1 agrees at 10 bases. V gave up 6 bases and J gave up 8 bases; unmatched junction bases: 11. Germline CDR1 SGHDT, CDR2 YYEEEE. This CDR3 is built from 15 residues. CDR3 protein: CASTQTGGGLDEQFF. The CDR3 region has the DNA TGTGCCAGCACACAGACAGGGGGCGGGTTGGATGAGCAGTTCTTC. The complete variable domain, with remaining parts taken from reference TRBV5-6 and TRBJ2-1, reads DAGVTQSPTHLIKTRGQQVTLRCSPKSGHDTVSWYQQALGQGPQFIFQYYEEEERQRGNFPDRFSGHQFPNYSSELNVNALLLGDSALYLCASTQTGGGLDEQFFGPGTRLTVL.

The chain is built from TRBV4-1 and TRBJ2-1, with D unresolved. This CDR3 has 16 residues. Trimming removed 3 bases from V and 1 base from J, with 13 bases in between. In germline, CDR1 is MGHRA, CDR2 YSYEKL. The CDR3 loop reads CASSHGPSRSYNEQFF. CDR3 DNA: TGCGCCAGCAGCCACGGCCCAAGCAGGTCCTACAATGAGCAGTTCTTC.